This T cell receptor beta chain originates from a study of blood T cell repertoires in COVID-19. Trimming cost V 6 bases and J 2 bases, with 14 bases left between them. Germline V lookup: CDR1 KGHSH, CDR2 LQKENI. The CDR3 extends over 14 amino acids. Sequencing used immunoSEQ multiplex PCR; TCRdb keeps in-frame clones, though not all of them. This table holds roughly 120,000 clones, around 89% found once. This receptor was taken from a woman in her 50s with acute or convalescent COVID-19. The chain carries TRBV18 and TRBJ2-7; the D gene is possibly TRBD2 (5 bases). The sample comprised peripheral blood. The CDR3 here is CASSFSGSPYEQYF. CDR3 in DNA: TGTGCCAGCTCTTTCTCGGGGTCCCCCTACGAGCAGTACTTC.